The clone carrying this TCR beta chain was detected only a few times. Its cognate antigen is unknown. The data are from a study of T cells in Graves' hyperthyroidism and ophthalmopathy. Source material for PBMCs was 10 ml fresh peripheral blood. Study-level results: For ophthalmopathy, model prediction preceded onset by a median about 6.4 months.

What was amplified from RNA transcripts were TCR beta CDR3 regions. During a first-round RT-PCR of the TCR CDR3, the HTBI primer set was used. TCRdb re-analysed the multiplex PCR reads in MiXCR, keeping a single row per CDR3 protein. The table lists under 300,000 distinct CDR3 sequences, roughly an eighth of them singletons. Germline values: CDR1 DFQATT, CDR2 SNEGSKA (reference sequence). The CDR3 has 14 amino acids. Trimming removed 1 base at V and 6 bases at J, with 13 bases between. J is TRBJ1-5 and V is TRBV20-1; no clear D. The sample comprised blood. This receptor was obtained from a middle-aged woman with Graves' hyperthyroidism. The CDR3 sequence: CSARGTVVVQPQHF. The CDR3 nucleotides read TGCAGTGCTAGAGGAACAGTAGTTGTTCAGCCCCAGCATTTT.